Given below is one TCR beta chain in context. Sequencing was performed with immunoSEQ multiplex PCR; in TCRdb, only in-frame clones are kept and a portion is missing. Of 150,000 to 200,000 clones in the sample, 70% to 90% were seen once. The source of the sample is a study of blood T cell repertoires in COVID-19. At the level of the study: PBMCs, B-cell-depleted T cells, or T cells provided the cDNA or gDNA that made up the material.

Germline V lookup: CDR1 MNHEY, CDR2 SVGEGT. The CDR3 is made up of 16 amino acids. The ends were cut back, 0 bases at V and 7 bases at J, with 15 bases in the middle. Sequenced input: peripheral blood. The gene calls are TRBV6-2 or TRBV6-3 and TRBJ1-4; weak D call: TRBD1 (5 bases). The TCR comes from a human donor in a cohort sampled during active COVID-19. The CDR3 DNA follows: TGTGCCAGCAGTTACTCGAATACAGGAAAGGGTGAAAAACTGTTTTTT. Protein sequence: CASSYSNTGKGEKLFF.